This section outlines one TCR beta chain sequence together with its context. Germline-derived CDR1 and CDR2 are GTSNPN and SVGIG (reference sequence). This CDR3 region has 13 residues. V dropped 2 bases and J dropped 0 bases, with 8 bases sitting between them. This specimen belongs to a study of shared T cell receptors in the human thymus. TCRdb keeps only in-frame clones here, not all; method: immunoSEQ multiplex PCR. The sample records 700,000 to 750,000 clones, approximately 83% being singletons. The same data also contributed to another study, on human thymus T cells.

The receptor's source is a girl in the first two years of life with a congenital heart defect. V and J are TRBV30 and TRBJ2-7; D is unclear. The sequencing input was thymocytes. Written as DNA, the CDR3 is TGTGCCTGGAGTTTAGAACTCTCCTACGAGCAGTACTTC. As protein: CAWSLELSYEQYF.